This T cell receptor (beta chain) was observed in a study of lymphopenia after photon versus proton radiotherapy. Whole-study results and caveats: Oligoclonal CD8+ Temra expansion after nadir drove photon patients' diversity drop. Photon-treated patients lost naive T cells and TCR diversity; proton-treated stayed stable. Better survival with proton therapy was suggested as possible, not demonstrated. In patients who died, overall survival fell as post-nadir TCR diversity dropped more.

The sample holds one count of this clone. Antigen unknown. The assay was immunoSEQ multiplex PCR, and TCRdb's table has in-frame clones only and misses some. The sample comprises some 70,000 clones, 80% to 90% of which are singletons, and approximately 10% rests with the top ten. The material was peripheral blood, obtained from a patient treated with proton-based radiotherapy. The TCR sequence derives from an elderly man with esophageal cancer.

The CDR3, as DNA: TGTGCCAGCAGCGCCTCATCAAATGAGCAGTACTTC. Translated, it gives CASSASSNEQYF. The rearrangement links TRBV13 to TRBJ2-7, with D unresolved. Germline CDR1 PRHDT, CDR2 FYEKMQ (reference sequence). This CDR3 has 12 residues. V lost 5 bases and J 7 bases, leaving 12 bases between the germline ends.